The next 26 T cell receptor beta chains were all read from a single sample in a study of memory CD4+ T cells and cytomegalovirus serostatus. The sort gate was single viable CD3+CD4+CD8-CD45RO+ cells for memory CD4+ T cells. Measured with immunoSEQ multiplex PCR; TCRdb has only the in-frame clones, and not every one. Seen here are tens of thousands of clones, 70% to 80% observed once, and the top ten hold around 1.1%. Specimen: memory CD4+ T cells from blood. These receptors were obtained from an adult in good health and CMV-seronegative.

The chain combines TRBV18 with TRBJ2-3; D is undetermined. Trimming removed 2 bases at V and 6 bases at J, with 12 bases between. The CDR3 totals 14 residues. CDR1 is KGHSH and CDR2 is LQKENI in the germline V gene. CDR3 DNA sequence: TGTGCCAGCTCACCATTGGACCTGTGGGATACGCAGTATTTT. Translating it yields CASSPLDLWDTQYF.

This chain uses TRBV14 with TRBJ2-2; D gene unclear. CDR1 SGHDN and CDR2 FVKESK come from the germline V gene. The CDR3 spans 14 residues. Trimming took 3 bases from V and 4 from J, leaving 9 bases between them. CDR3 protein: CASSQGMVTGELFF. The CDR3 bases are TGTGCCAGCAGCCAGGGAATGGTCACCGGGGAGCTGTTTTTT. Variable domain in full (rest from reference TRBV14 and TRBJ2-2): EAGVTQFPSHSVIEKGQTVTLRCDPISGHDNLYWYRRVMGKEIKFLLHFVKESKQDESGMPNNRFLAERTGGTYSTLKVQPAELEDSGVYFCASSQGMVTGELFFGEGSRLTVL.

This clone was observed a handful of times. This chain uses TRBV7-2 with TRBJ2-2; D is ambiguous. CDR1 SGHTA and CDR2 FQGNSA come from the germline V gene. V gave up 6 bases and J gave up 0 bases, with 8 bases separating them. This CDR3 comprises 14 residues. The CDR3 protein is CASSLQTNTGELFF. The CDR3 nucleotides read TGTGCCAGCAGTTTACAGACGAACACCGGGGAGCTGTTTTTT.

By share of the sample, this clone is medium-sized. V is TRBV9 and J is TRBJ2-7, with D possibly being TRBD1 (8 bases). V was cut by 0 bases and J by 4 bases, with 11 bases left in between. The CDR3 totals 14 residues. Germline CDR1 and CDR2: SGDLS and YYNGEE. This CDR3 reads CASSVEQGGYEQYF. The CDR3 DNA reads TGTGCCAGCAGCGTAGAACAGGGGGGGTACGAGCAGTACTTC.

This chain joins TRBV30 and TRBJ1-2; D uncertain. Per germline, CDR1 GTSNPN and CDR2 SVGIG (reference sequence). V was clipped by 1 base and J by 6 bases, with 9 bases between them. The CDR3 extends over 12 amino acids. CDR3 nucleotide sequence: TGTGCCTGGAGTGGATCTGCTCATGGCTACACCTTC. As protein: CAWSGSAHGYTF.

This rearrangement joins TRBV19 to TRBJ1-5; D is perhaps TRBD1 (6 bases). This CDR3 is built from 13 residues. The V and J ends lost 3 bases and 5 bases respectively, with 8 bases between them. Germline V gives CDR1 LNHDA, CDR2 SQIVND (reference sequence). CDR3 protein: CASSIGGDQPQHF. The CDR3 coding sequence is TGTGCCAGTAGTATTGGGGGCGATCAGCCCCAGCATTTT. Based on the CDR3 plus reference TRBV19 and TRBJ1-5, the full variable domain is DGGITQSPKYLFRKEGQNVTLSCEQNLNHDAMYWYRQDPGQGLRLIYYSQIVNDFQKGDIAEGYSVSREKKESFPLTVTSAQKNPTAFYLCASSIGGDQPQHFGDGTRLSIL.

V and J are TRBV7-2 and TRBJ1-2, with D uncertain. The CDR3 extends over 16 amino acids. The V end was cut by 3 bases, the J end by 2 bases, with 16 bases between. Germline CDR1 SGHTA, CDR2 FQGNSA. The CDR3 nucleotides are TGTGCCAGCAGCTTTGGTGCTGACAACCGAAACTATGGCTACACCTTC. It translates to CASSFGADNRNYGYTF.

J is TRBJ2-2 and V is TRBV21-1. TRBV21-1 is classified as a pseudogene. CDR3 length: 14 residues. As DNA, the CDR3 is TGTGCCAGCAGCAAATTTAATCGCCCCGGGGAGCTGTTTTTT. Translated, it gives CASSKFNRPGELFF.

This clone has more than one count but fewer than ten. The sample carries other DNA sequences with the same CDR3. V is TRBV6-1 and J is TRBJ2-3; D gene unclear. V shed 8 bases and J shed 4 bases, with 4 bases lying between them. The V gene's germline CDR1 is MNHNS and CDR2 SASEGT. There are 10 residues in the CDR3. This chain's CDR3 is CASRADTQYF. CDR3 nucleotide sequence: TGTGCCAGCCGGGCAGATACGCAGTATTTT.

This clone has a handful of counts. The rearrangement joins TRBV23-1 to TRBJ2-7; 12 positions agree with TRBD1. TRBV23-1 is an open reading frame, and its role is uncertain. The CDR3 totals 16 residues. V gave up 6 bases and J gave up 4 bases; unmatched junction bases: 10. CDR3 region: CASRGLGQGAKYEQYF. The CDR3 nucleotides read TGCGCCAGCAGGGGATTGGGACAGGGGGCAAAGTACGAGCAGTACTTC.

This chain joins TRBV29-1 and TRBJ2-7, with 7 nucleotides matching TRBD1. Losses at the gene ends were 7 bases for V and 2 bases for J; bases not matched to a gene: 14. Looked up from germline, CDR1 is SQVTM and CDR2 is ANQGSEA. The CDR3 loop spans 15 amino acids. CDR3 sequence reads: CSAQQWPGQTYEQYF. For the CDR3, the DNA is TGCAGCGCCCAGCAATGGCCGGGACAGACCTACGAGCAGTACTTC.

This clone was detected only once. The V and J genes are TRBV7-8 and TRBJ1-5; D may be TRBD1 (6 bases). V lost 4 bases to trimming and J lost 4 bases, with 17 bases between them. Germline V lookup: CDR1 SGHVS, CDR2 FQNEAQ. CDR3 length: 16 amino acids. The CDR3 region is CASSSHSAGANQPQHF. The CDR3 coding sequence is TGTGCCAGCAGCTCCCATTCGGCGGGGGCGAATCAGCCCCAGCATTTT.

This chain uses TRBV6-6 with TRBJ1-5, with a possible D match to TRBD1 (6 bases). The V end was cut by 7 bases, the J end by 4 bases, with 14 bases between. This CDR3 has 14 amino acids. Per the germline V gene, CDR1 is MNHNY and CDR2 is SVGAGI (reference sequence). The CDR3 loop reads CASKVWGPNQPQHF. The CDR3, as DNA: TGTGCCAGCAAGGTTTGGGGGCCGAATCAGCCCCAGCATTTT.

The CDR3 DNA reads TGTGCCAGCTACAGGGCCTTGGGCAATCAGCCCCAGCATTTT. Its translation: CASYRALGNQPQHF. The chain combines TRBV21-1 with TRBJ1-5; no check of the table's D call, TRBD1, against the DNA was made. TRBV21-1 constitutes a pseudogene. This CDR3 region has 14 residues.

This clone showed up just a few times. V usage is TRBV29-1 and J usage is TRBJ1-1; D uncertain. This CDR3 region has 14 residues. Germline lookup yields CDR1 SQVTM and CDR2 ANQGSEA. Trimming stripped 6 bases from V and 1 base from J, with 15 bases between. The CDR3: CSVELRRTNTEAFF. CDR3 in DNA: TGCAGCGTAGAATTACGCAGGACGAACACTGAAGCTTTCTTT.

The chain has TRBV6-5 and TRBJ1-2; 7 bases line up with TRBD1. Losses at the gene ends were 2 bases for V and 4 bases for J; bases not matched to a gene: 7. This CDR3 contains 15 residues. The germline V gene has CDR1 MNHEY and CDR2 SVGAGI. CDR3 DNA sequence: TGTGCCAGCAGTTACAAGACAGGGTTGGTCTATGGCTACACCTTC. It is translated as CASSYKTGLVYGYTF.

This clone was counted a single time. The V call is TRBV7-2, the J call TRBJ1-4, with 7 positions matching TRBD1. J was trimmed by 7 bases and V by 4 bases; bases with no gene match: 9. The CDR3 length is 15 residues. From germline, CDR1 is SGHTA and CDR2 FQGNSA. CDR3 DNA sequence: TGTGCCAGCAGCTGGGGGAGGGGGCTGGCTGAAAAACTGTTTTTT. This codes for CASSWGRGLAEKLFF.

This chain connects TRBV6-5 to TRBJ2-7, with D unclear. The V and J ends lost 3 bases and 3 bases respectively, with 15 bases between them. The CDR3 is made up of 15 amino acids. Germline V gene sequence: CDR1 MNHEY, CDR2 SVGAGI. The CDR3 DNA sequence: TGTGCCAGCAGTTATAGCAGCCAGAATCACTACGAGCAGTACTTC. Protein product: CASSYSSQNHYEQYF.

On this clone: The junction differs from germline at one of its ends, possibly a read error. The chain combines TRBV27 with TRBJ1-2, with TRBD1 identical over 10 bases. The CDR3 contains 10 residues. CDR1 is MNHEY and CDR2 is SMNVEV in the germline V gene (reference sequence). CDR3 amino acids: CDRGLYGYTF. The CDR3 DNA reads TGCGACAGGGGGCTCTATGGCTACACCTTC.

This clone was recorded once. The V gene is TRBV18, the J gene TRBJ1-1, with TRBD1 matching over 7 bases. The V gene end was trimmed by 3 bases and the J gene end by 7 bases; junction bases not matched to a gene: 8. The germline CDR1 and CDR2 sequences are KGHSH and LQKENI. The CDR3 extends over 14 amino acids. This CDR3 reads CASSPQGGSDEAFF. As DNA, the CDR3 is TGTGCCAGCTCACCCCAGGGGGGGTCCGATGAAGCTTTCTTT.

V and J are TRBV29-1 and TRBJ2-1; the match to TRBD2 covers 9 bases. V lost 2 bases to trimming and J lost 3 bases; unmatched junction nucleotides: 5. In germline, CDR1 is SQVTM, CDR2 ANQGSEA. This CDR3 region has 15 residues. The CDR3 coding sequence is TGCAGCGTTGAAAAGAGCGGGGGGAGCTACAATGAGCAGTTCTTC. Protein product: CSVEKSGGSYNEQFF.

This chain links TRBV6-5 with TRBJ1-4, with a possible D match to TRBD1 (6 bases). This CDR3 is 13 amino acids long. The germline CDR1 and CDR2 sequences are MNHEY and SVGAGI. V was pared by 6 bases and J by 4 bases, with 9 bases between. CDR3 in DNA: TGTGCCAGCAGCGGGGGACATAATGAAAAACTGTTTTTT. Its protein is CASSGGHNEKLFF.

The chain joins TRBV7-6 to TRBJ2-1, with 11 bases aligning to TRBD1. CDR1 is SGHVS and CDR2 is FNYEAQ in the germline V gene. This CDR3 spans 15 amino acids. The V segment lost 5 bases and the J segment 8 bases; nucleotides outside the gene matches: 8. The CDR3 loop is CASSLFGQGADEQFF. CDR3 DNA sequence: TGTGCCAGCAGCCTATTCGGACAGGGGGCGGATGAGCAGTTCTTC.

This rearrangement joins TRBV14 to TRBJ2-1; 8 positions agree with TRBD2. The junction had 13 bases not matched to a gene; V was cut back by 8 bases and J by 7 bases. The CDR3 sequence is 15 residues long. CDR1 and CDR2 (germline): SGHDN, FVKESK. The CDR3 is CASANQREFSNEQFF. The DNA for the CDR3 is TGTGCCAGCGCTAACCAGCGGGAGTTCTCAAATGAGCAGTTCTTC.

V gene TRBV11-2 combines with J gene TRBJ2-3; 10 positions match TRBD2. The CDR3 runs 16 residues. The germline gives CDR1 SGHAT, CDR2 FQNNGV. J lost 2 bases, V lost 3 bases, and 5 bases had no gene match. As DNA, the CDR3 is TGTGCCAGCAGCTTCGTAGCGGGGGGCTCCACAGATACGCAGTATTTT. Its translation is CASSFVAGGSTDTQYF.

The J gene is TRBJ2-1, the V gene TRBV4-1; the match to TRBD1 covers 9 bases. CDR1 MGHRA and CDR2 YSYEKL come from the germline V gene. CDR3 length equals 16 residues. V gave up 4 bases and J gave up 1 base; unmatched junction bases: 5. CDR3 residues: CASSPGQGFSYNEQFF. In nucleotides, the CDR3 is TGCGCCAGCAGCCCGGGACAGGGATTTTCCTACAATGAGCAGTTCTTC.